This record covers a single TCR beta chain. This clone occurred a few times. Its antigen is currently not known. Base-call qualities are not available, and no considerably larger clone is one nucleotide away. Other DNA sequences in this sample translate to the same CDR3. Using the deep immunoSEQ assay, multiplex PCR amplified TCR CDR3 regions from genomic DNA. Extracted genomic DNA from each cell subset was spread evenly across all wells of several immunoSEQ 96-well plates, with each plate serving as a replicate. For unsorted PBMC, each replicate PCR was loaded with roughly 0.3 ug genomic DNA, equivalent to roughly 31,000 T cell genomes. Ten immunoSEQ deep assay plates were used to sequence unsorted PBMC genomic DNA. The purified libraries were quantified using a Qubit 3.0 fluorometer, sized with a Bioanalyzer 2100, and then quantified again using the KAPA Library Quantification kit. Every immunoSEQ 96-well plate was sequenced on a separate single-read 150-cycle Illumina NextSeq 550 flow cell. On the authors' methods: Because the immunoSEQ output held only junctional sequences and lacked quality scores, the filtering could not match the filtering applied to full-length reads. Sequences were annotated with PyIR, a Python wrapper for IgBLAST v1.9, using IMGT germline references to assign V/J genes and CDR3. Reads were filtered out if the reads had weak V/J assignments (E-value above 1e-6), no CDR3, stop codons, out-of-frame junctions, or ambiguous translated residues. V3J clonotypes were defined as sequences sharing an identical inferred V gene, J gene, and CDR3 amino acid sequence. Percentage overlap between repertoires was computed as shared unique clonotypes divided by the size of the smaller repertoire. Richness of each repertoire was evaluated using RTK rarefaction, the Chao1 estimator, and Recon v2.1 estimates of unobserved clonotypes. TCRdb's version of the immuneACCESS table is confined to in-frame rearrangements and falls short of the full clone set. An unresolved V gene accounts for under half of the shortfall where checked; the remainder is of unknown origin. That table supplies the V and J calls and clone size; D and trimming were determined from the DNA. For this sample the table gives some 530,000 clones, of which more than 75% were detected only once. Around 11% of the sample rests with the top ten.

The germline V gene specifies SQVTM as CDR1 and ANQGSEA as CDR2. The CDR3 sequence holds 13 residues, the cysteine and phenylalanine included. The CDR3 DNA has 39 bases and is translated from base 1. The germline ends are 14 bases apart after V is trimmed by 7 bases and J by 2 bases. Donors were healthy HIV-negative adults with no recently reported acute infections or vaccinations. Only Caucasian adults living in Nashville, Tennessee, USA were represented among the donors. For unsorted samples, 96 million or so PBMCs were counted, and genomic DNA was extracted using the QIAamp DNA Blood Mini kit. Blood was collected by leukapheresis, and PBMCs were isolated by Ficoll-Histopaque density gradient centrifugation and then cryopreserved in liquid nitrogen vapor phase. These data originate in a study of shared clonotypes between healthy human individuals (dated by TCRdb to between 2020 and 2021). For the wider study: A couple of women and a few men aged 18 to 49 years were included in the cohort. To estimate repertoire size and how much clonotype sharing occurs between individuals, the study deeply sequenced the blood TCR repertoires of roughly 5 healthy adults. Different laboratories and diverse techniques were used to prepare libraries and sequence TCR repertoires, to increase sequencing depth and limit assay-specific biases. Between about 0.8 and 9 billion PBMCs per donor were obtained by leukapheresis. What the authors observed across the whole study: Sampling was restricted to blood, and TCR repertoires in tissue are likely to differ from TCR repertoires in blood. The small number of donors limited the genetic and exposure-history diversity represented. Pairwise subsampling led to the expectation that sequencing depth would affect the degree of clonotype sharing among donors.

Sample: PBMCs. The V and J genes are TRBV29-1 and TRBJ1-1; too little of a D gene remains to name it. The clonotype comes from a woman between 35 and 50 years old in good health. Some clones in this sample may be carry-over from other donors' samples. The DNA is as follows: TGCAGCGCCCCGAAATTCGGTAACACTGAAGCTTTCTTT. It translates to CSAPKFGNTEAFF.